One sample yielded the 5 T cell receptor beta chains listed below, sequenced in a study of Graves' ophthalmopathy and Graves' hyperthyroidism. Amplification targeted the TCR beta CDR3 regions, with RNA transcripts as the source material. HTBI primers primed a first-round RT-PCR, and a second-round multiplex PCR followed. TCRdb recomputed calls from the multiplex PCR reads with MiXCR, one row per CDR3 protein. Here the sample spans a few hundred thousand distinct CDR3 sequences, about 18% being singletons. Material for sequencing was peripheral blood. Every receptor here comes from an adult woman with stable Graves' hyperthyroidism.

This clonotype was found many times. The genes are TRBV6-2 or TRBV6-3 and TRBJ2-5; 13 nucleotides align to TRBD2. The CDR3 runs 18 residues. Looked up from germline, CDR1 is MNHEY and CDR2 is SVGEGT. Germline trimming cut 5 bases from V and 4 bases from J; bases unmatched to any gene: 13. The DNA of the CDR3 is TGTGCCAGCAGTCACCGGACTAGCGGGAGAGCCATCAGAGAGACCCAGTACTTC. This sequence encodes CASSHRTSGRAIRETQYF.

V is TRBV6-5 and J is TRBJ2-5, with D uncertain. V lost 0 bases and J 2 bases, leaving 10 bases between the germline ends. CDR3 length: 15 amino acids. Looked up from germline, CDR1 is MNHEY and CDR2 is SVGAGI. The CDR3 sequence: CASSYSIRAQETQYF. CDR3 DNA sequence: TGTGCCAGCAGTTACTCGATTCGGGCACAAGAGACCCAGTACTTC.

Ten or more counts support this clonotype. As DNA, the CDR3 is TGCAGTGCCCGCCCGGGACTAGCGTCCCCAGGAGCCAAAAACATTCAGTACTTC. Translating gives CSARPGLASPGAKNIQYF. This rearrangement joins TRBV20-1 to TRBJ2-4; 10 bases align to TRBD2. Germline V lookup: CDR1 DFQATT, CDR2 SNEGSKA (reference sequence). The CDR3 is made up of 18 amino acids. The junction had 14 bases not matched to a gene; V was cut back by 6 bases and J by 0 bases.

In its sample, this clonotype was seen many times. The J gene is TRBJ2-7, the V gene TRBV12-3 or TRBV12-4, with 10 bases that match TRBD1. After removal of 3 bases from V and 0 bases from J, the junction contained 5 bases not matched to a gene. The CDR3 has 16 amino acids. This chain's CDR3 is CASSFRTGGYSYEQYF. As DNA, the CDR3 is TGTGCCAGCAGTTTCCGGACAGGGGGATACTCCTACGAGCAGTACTTC.

On this clonotype itself: Because it lacks the conserved phenylalanine or tryptophan at the end, this CDR3 is likely a read error. The genes are TRBV19 and TRBJ1-2; D perhaps matches TRBD1 (6 bases). This CDR3 is 13 amino acids long. Germline V gives CDR1 LNHDA, CDR2 SQIVND (reference sequence). The CDR3 is CASSIGQGYGYTY. The CDR3 DNA reads as TGTGCCAGCAGTATTGGGCAGGGGTATGGCTACACCTAC.